This TCR beta chain comes out of a study of OX40 agonist ivuxolimab in advanced cancers. Across the study: With a range of roughly 20 to 85, age averaged about 58 years, and about 83% were male. Eligibility rules accepted prior anti-PD-1, anti-PD-L1 or anti-CTLA-4 therapy, and 40% had some.

CDR1 is MNHNS and CDR2 is SASEGT in the germline V gene. CDR3 length: 13 amino acids. V was pared by 3 bases and J by 3 bases, with 3 bases between. Study findings and constraints: CD4+ and CD8+ blood T cells expanded clonally by week 6 at 0.1 to 3.0 mg/kg.

As for this clone: Its antigen remains unidentified.

The repertoire was sequenced with immunoSEQ multiplex PCR; TCRdb's copy has only in-frame clones and lacks some. The table lists approximately 58,000 clones, 82% of them singletons. This receptor was taken from an adult with an advanced solid tumor such as melanoma, head and neck, liver or kidney cancer. This specimen was CD4+ or CD8+ T cells sorted from blood, taken in a trial of the OX40 agonist ivuxolimab. V and J are TRBV6-1 and TRBJ1-6; D gene unclear. The CDR3 spells CASSEVYNSPLHF. The CDR3 DNA follows: TGTGCCAGCAGTGAGGTCTATAATTCACCCCTCCACTTT.